The T cell receptor beta chain under discussion was sequenced for a study of shared clonotypes between healthy human individuals. About the research overall: The donor group consisted of two women and three men, aged 18 to 49.

Trimming stripped 3 bases from V and 0 bases from J, with 11 bases between. The germline V gene encodes CDR1 MDHEN and CDR2 SYDVKM. CDR3 length equals 16 residues. TCRdb keeps only in-frame clones here, not all; method: immunoSEQ multiplex PCR. Of 2 million to 2.5 million clones in the sample, under 95% were seen once. This clone showed up just a few times. The rearrangement uses TRBV28 and TRBJ2-2, with a weak D call TRBD1 (5 bases). This receptor was taken from a man between 18 and 35 years old in good health. Some clones in this sample may be carry-over from other donors' samples. Sequenced: naive CD4+ T cells from PBMCs. The subset here: CD45RA+ positively selected. The CDR3 coding sequence is TGTGCCAGCAGTTTGGTGGGGCGGACGAACACCGGGGAGCTGTTTTTT. Amino acid sequence: CASSLVGRTNTGELFF.